The table lists the clone carrying this TCR beta chain with many counts. Molecules of cDNA were individually given unique molecular identifiers that were attached to them. TCRdb fed the 5' RACE reads into MiXCR, producing one record per CDR3 protein. The data contain under 50,000 distinct CDR3 sequences, about 4.2% of them singletons. The sample comes from a study of early T cells in non-severe SARS-CoV-2 infection. The overall study: Alpha and beta chains were unpaired, from unsorted whole-blood bulk RNA.

Trimming pared 0 bases from V and 2 bases from J, leaving 17 bases between. The CDR3 has 17 residues. CDR1 and CDR2 from the germline V gene are SGDLS and YYNGEE. Sequenced: whole blood. V and J are TRBV9 and TRBJ1-2; D possibly corresponds to TRBD1 (6 bases). This sequence was found in an adult who was a healthcare worker with PCR-confirmed SARS-CoV-2 infection or an uninfected control (not recorded which). The CDR3 sequence is CASSVVPQGTSNYGYTF. CDR3 nucleotides: TGTGCCAGCAGCGTAGTACCGCAGGGGACTTCCAACTATGGCTACACCTTC.